This TCR beta chain was recorded in a study of blood T cell repertoires in COVID-19. Study at large: PBMCs, B-cell-depleted T cells, or T cells were the source of the cDNA or gDNA that made up the material.

Germline values: CDR1 MDHEN, CDR2 SYDVKM. This CDR3 comprises 17 residues. The ends lost 3 bases at V and 0 bases at J; junction bases unmatched: 6. Generated by immunoSEQ multiplex PCR, the TCRdb table keeps only in-frame clones and is missing some. This table has about 38,000 clones, approximately 80% appearing once. Sequencing was done on a sample of peripheral blood. The sequence was collected from a man in his 60s with COVID-19, enrolled during active disease. V and J are TRBV28 and TRBJ2-4; 9 nucleotides match TRBD2. In nucleotides, the CDR3 is TGTGCCAGCAGTTTCCCTAGCGGGATTTTAGCCAAAAACATTCAGTACTTC. Its protein is CASSFPSGILAKNIQYF.